Listed below are T cell receptor beta chains from one sample, sequenced in a study of blood T cells in healthy people across ages. MiXCR, run by TCRdb on the 5' RACE reads, gives a single entry per CDR3 protein. The sample contains some 900,000 distinct CDR3 sequences, under 35% of which appear only once. Sequencing was done on a sample of blood. The receptors come from a woman of 80 years or more in good health. CDR3s include the opening cysteine and the closing phenylalanine or tryptophan. Clone size is stated in some rows and not others, as once, few, many or a class when expanded.

>TRBV2|TRBJ1-4|few
CASTQSSINEKLFF
>TRBV5-1|TRBJ2-2|few
CASSPATSGGTGELFF
>TRBV20-1|TRBJ2-4|-
CSAWTSGRDRAKNIQYF
>TRBV4-3|TRBJ2-7|many
CASRDGEPRCYEQYF
>TRBV20-1|TRBJ2-7|-
CSARDREAYEQYF
>TRBV20-1|TRBJ1-2|-
CSARVAGQGYTF
>TRBV7-9|TRBJ1-5|-
CASSCGQGNQPQHF
>TRBV30|TRBJ2-5|few
CAWSLRTKQETQYF
>TRBV9|TRBJ2-1|many
CASSVDPGQGMYEQFF
>TRBV5-6|TRBJ2-1|many
CASSLDTGAYYNEQFF
>TRBV7-2|TRBJ2-7|few
CASSQRVPYEQYF
>TRBV20-1|TRBJ2-4|few
CSGLGASKNIQYF
>TRBV19|TRBJ2-1|-
CASSIRGGSNEQFF
>TRBV6-6|TRBJ2-6|many
CASTLRQALSGANVLTF
>TRBV5-5|TRBJ2-7|many
CASSPGTEYEQYF
>TRBV7-2|TRBJ2-7|many
CASSFWSGGEQYF
>TRBV7-2|TRBJ1-5|few
CASSPPGAGPRNQPQHF
>TRBV28|TRBJ2-7|few
CATEPGVSYEQYF
>TRBV18|TRBJ2-1|-
CASSQGRQVSYNEQFF
>TRBV7-2|TRBJ2-2|few
CAGSLISTTGELFF
>TRBV6-5|TRBJ1-1|few
CASSYSANGLGRAFF
>TRBV20-1|TRBJ1-2|many
CSASNPDRGLGYTF
>TRBV7-2|TRBJ2-1|few
CASSLRLTEQFF
>TRBV14|TRBJ2-2|-
CASSLQGWAGELFF
>TRBV14|TRBJ2-3|-
CASSPPYYTDTQYF
>TRBV7-2|TRBJ2-7|-
CASSLVPAYEQYF
>TRBV12-3/TRBV12-4|TRBJ1-5|many
CASSVRVGVAQHF
>TRBV5-1|TRBJ2-1|many
CASSELPGGNEQFF
>TRBV7-9|TRBJ1-1|few
CASSLLGQGGTEAFF
>TRBV30|TRBJ1-5|-
CAWNNPGAVGLDQPQHF
>TRBV6-5|TRBJ1-2|many
CASSQTGYGYTF
>TRBV20-1|TRBJ1-1|many
CSARDPLRNTEAFF
>TRBV18|TRBJ1-2|few
CASSMDSYGYTF
>TRBV20-1|TRBJ2-1|few
CSARGMGGQFF
>TRBV20-1|TRBJ2-1|-
CSARSDREQFF
>TRBV5-1|TRBJ2-3|few
CASSLGQGLGVTQYF
>TRBV6-6|TRBJ1-5|many
CASSSQGLDQPQHF
>TRBV9|TRBJ2-3|many
CASSVDSPTDTQYF
>TRBV10-3|TRBJ2-7|once
CAISDSRDTSYEQYF